The 27 T cell receptor beta chains in this list originate from one sample, sequenced in a study of cytomegalovirus exposure and HLA in healthy donors. The primer mix had 60 Vbeta and 13 Jbeta primers. TCRdb keeps only in-frame clones here, not all; method: immunoSEQ multiplex PCR. The sample carries 50,000 to 65,000 clones, about four fifths recorded once. Specimen: PBMCs. All receptors derive from a young woman in good health and CMV-seronegative.

Here the CDR3 reads CASSLDSGIGQPQHF. As DNA, the CDR3 is TGTGCCAGCAGCTTAGATTCGGGGATAGGTCAGCCCCAGCATTTT. J is TRBJ1-5 and V is TRBV11-2; D remains ambiguous. CDR1 and CDR2 from the germline V gene are SGHAT and FQNNGV. The CDR3 runs 15 residues. Between the trimmed V and J ends, which lost 0 bases and 6 bases, there was a span of 12 bases.

The chain couples TRBV10-3 to TRBJ2-7; 9 bases are shared with TRBD1. Germline V CDR1 and CDR2: ENHRY, SYGVKD. Trimming took 6 bases from V and 5 from J; bases not matched to a gene: 14. The CDR3 totals 16 residues. In DNA form, the CDR3 reads TGTGCCATCAGGGCTCAGGGTGGGGACAGGGACCACGAGCAGTACTTC. Translated, it gives CAIRAQGGDRDHEQYF.

The rearrangement uses TRBV5-1 and TRBJ1-1; D is uncertain. Germline values: CDR1 SGHRS, CDR2 YFSETQ. The CDR3 has 13 residues. V gave up 2 bases and J gave up 4 bases, with 9 bases separating them. The CDR3 is CASSFLLSTEAFF. The CDR3 region has the DNA TGCGCCAGCAGCTTTTTATTGTCCACTGAAGCTTTCTTT.

As regards this clone: A junction end diverges from the germline sequence, so it may reflect a read error. The CDR3 nucleotides read TGTTCCAGCAGCTTTTACTACCATCTAGCGCCCACGACCTACGAGCAGTACTTC. This gives the protein CSSSFYYHLAPTTYEQYF. The genes are TRBV7-9 and TRBJ2-7, with a possible D match to TRBD2 (6 bases). Germline values: CDR1 SEHNR, CDR2 FQNEAQ (reference sequence). The length of the CDR3 is 18 residues.

V usage is TRBV27 and J usage is TRBJ2-3; TRBD2 aligns across 9 bases. Germline CDR1 MNHEY, CDR2 SMNVEV (reference sequence). CDR3 size: 15 residues. J lost 9 bases, V lost 6 bases, and 13 bases had no gene match. CDR3 residues: CASRVRASGTRTQYF. CDR3 in DNA: TGTGCCAGCAGGGTGAGGGCTAGCGGGACGAGGACGCAGTATTTT.

The chain links TRBV29-1 to TRBJ1-1; 8 nucleotides line up with TRBD1. Trimming cost V 8 bases and J 1 base; bases outside gene matches: 9. The germline CDR1 and CDR2 sequences are SQVTM and ANQGSEA. The CDR3 has 14 amino acids. The chain's CDR3 is CSTGQGASNTEAFF. CDR3 sequence (DNA): TGCAGCACCGGACAGGGAGCTTCGAACACTGAAGCTTTCTTT.

This clone was counted a few times. The chain carries TRBV5-1 and TRBJ2-5, with 11 bases that match TRBD2. The CDR3 has 16 residues. The V and J ends lost 4 bases and 1 base, in that order; junction bases with no gene match: 6. Germline CDR1 is SGHRS and CDR2 is YFSETQ. The CDR3 DNA follows: TGCGCCAGCAGCCGTCGGACTAGCGGGCTCCAAGAGACCCAGTACTTC. Translated: CASSRRTSGLQETQYF.

This chain links TRBV4-1 with TRBJ2-7, with D tentatively TRBD2 (6 bases). Germline lookup yields CDR1 MGHRA and CDR2 YSYEKL. This CDR3 is built from 13 residues. V lost 1 base and J 7 bases, leaving 11 bases between the germline ends. The CDR3 loop reads CASSQVGGFEQYF. In DNA, the CDR3 is TGCGCCAGCAGCCAAGTTGGAGGGTTTGAGCAGTACTTC.

The chain carries TRBV6-4 and TRBJ2-1, with 10 bases lining up with TRBD2. CDR1 and CDR2 (germline): MRHNA, SNTAGT. The CDR3 is 15 residues long. V trimming: 3 bases; J trimming: 3 bases; junction bases outside the gene matches: 2. The CDR3 reads CASSESSGGYNEQFF. The CDR3 bases are TGTGCCAGCAGTGAGTCTAGCGGGGGCTACAATGAGCAGTTCTTC.

The chain employs TRBV2 and TRBJ1-4; 7 nucleotides align to TRBD1. Germline V CDR1 and CDR2: SNHLY, FYNNEI. The CDR3 sequence is 15 residues long. The V gene end was trimmed by 5 bases and the J gene end by 8 bases; junction bases not matched to a gene: 11. The CDR3 loop is CASSRDSPHGEKLFF. The CDR3 DNA reads as TGTGCCAGCAGTCGGGACAGTCCACATGGGGAAAAACTGTTTTTT. Full variable domain (outside the CDR3, taken from reference TRBV2 and TRBJ1-4): EPEVTQTPSHQVTQMGQEVILRCVPISNHLYFYWYRQILGQKVEFLVSFYNNEISEKSEIFDDQFSVERPDGSNFTLKIRSTKLEDSAMYFCASSRDSPHGEKLFFGSGTQLSVL.

This clone was seen a single time. The rearrangement links TRBV30 to TRBJ2-3; possibly TRBD2 for D (6 bases). This CDR3 region has 17 residues. V was clipped by 0 bases and J by 7 bases, with 23 bases between them. Germline CDR1 is GTSNPN and CDR2 is SVGIG (reference sequence). The CDR3 here is CAWSVRRRGGTQHTQYF. The DNA for the CDR3 is TGTGCCTGGAGTGTTCGGCGGAGGGGCGGCACACAGCATACGCAGTATTTT.

The V gene is TRBV28, the J gene TRBJ1-2; 7 bases fit TRBD1. This CDR3 spans 13 amino acids. CDR1 MDHEN and CDR2 SYDVKM come from the germline V gene. The V gene end was trimmed by 4 bases and the J gene end by 5 bases; junction bases not matched to a gene: 4. The CDR3 DNA follows: TGTGCCAGCAGTTCCGGGACAGAATATGGCTACACCTTC. Its protein is CASSSGTEYGYTF.

The chain carries TRBV2 and TRBJ2-3, with 7 bases aligning to TRBD1. Germline V CDR1 and CDR2: SNHLY, FYNNEI. J was trimmed by 6 bases and V by 1 base; bases with no gene match: 7. This CDR3 has 15 amino acids. The CDR3 sequence is CASSEEGAHTDTQYF. DNA of the CDR3: TGTGCCAGCAGTGAAGAGGGGGCCCACACGGATACGCAGTATTTT.

J is TRBJ2-7 and V is TRBV4-1, with a tentative D call TRBD2 (5 bases). Trimming removed 0 bases at V and 0 bases at J, with 12 bases between. Germline V lookup: CDR1 MGHRA, CDR2 YSYEKL. This CDR3 is built from 16 residues. CDR3 DNA: TGCGCCAGCAGCCAAGAATCAGCAGGACTCTCCTACGAGCAGTACTTC. Its protein product is CASSQESAGLSYEQYF.

V and J are TRBV28 and TRBJ1-4; no definite D call. V gave up 7 bases and J gave up 3 bases, with 15 bases separating them. Germline values: CDR1 MDHEN, CDR2 SYDVKM. The CDR3 is 15 amino acids. The CDR3 loop is CASISPGSANEKLFF. In DNA form, the CDR3 reads TGTGCCAGCATTTCCCCGGGGTCAGCTAATGAAAAACTGTTTTTT.

This clone was seen a handful of times. The chain employs TRBV30 and TRBJ1-3; no firm D call. Trimming took off 4 bases at V and 1 base at J, with 11 bases between the two ends. CDR3 length: 14 amino acids. The germline V gene has CDR1 GTSNPN and CDR2 SVGIG (reference sequence). This CDR3 is CAWTFGGSGNTIYF. The CDR3 nucleotides are TGTGCCTGGACCTTTGGAGGGTCTGGAAACACCATATATTTT.

The genes are TRBV7-9 and TRBJ2-5, with TRBD2 identical over 14 bases. This CDR3 is 16 amino acids long. Germline V gene data show CDR1 as SEHNR and CDR2 as FQNEAQ (reference sequence). V lost 7 bases to trimming and J lost 5 bases; unmatched junction nucleotides: 9. For the CDR3, the DNA is TGTGCCAGCATCAACCCGCGGACTAGCGGGAGGGAGACCCAGTACTTC. Translating gives CASINPRTSGRETQYF.

The rearrangement links TRBV6-5 to TRBJ1-1; D is perhaps TRBD1 (5 bases). The V end was cut by 2 bases, the J end by 11 bases, with 18 bases between. Germline assignment: CDR1 MNHEY and CDR2 SVGAGI. The CDR3 length is 14 residues. The CDR3 sequence: CASSYGPTSWGAFF. The CDR3 DNA is TGTGCCAGCAGTTACGGCCCCACCTCATGGGGCGCTTTCTTT.

The chain combines TRBV7-9 with TRBJ2-2; TRBD1 aligns across 10 bases. J gave up 4 bases and V 5 bases, and 7 bases lay outside the gene matches. CDR3 length: 16 residues. The germline CDR1 and CDR2 sequences are SEHNR and FQNEAQ (reference sequence). The CDR3 DNA reads as TGTGCCAGCAGCCCCCGGGACAGGGGCTCCACCGGGGAGCTGTTTTTT. Its translation: CASSPRDRGSTGELFF.

The chain combines TRBV2 with TRBJ2-1, with TRBD2 identical over 11 bases. The CDR3 runs to 17 residues. The V segment lost 8 bases and the J segment 0 bases; nucleotides outside the gene matches: 9. Germline V gene sequence: CDR1 SNHLY, CDR2 FYNNEI. This CDR3 reads CASLAGGRQSSYNEQFF. In DNA, the CDR3 is TGTGCCAGCTTAGCGGGAGGGCGTCAAAGCTCCTACAATGAGCAGTTCTTC.

This clone was recorded only once. The J gene is TRBJ1-2, the V gene TRBV28; D remains ambiguous. This CDR3 contains 13 residues. Trimming cost V 7 bases and J 3 bases, with 12 bases left between them. CDR1 is MDHEN, CDR2 SYDVKM, per germline. CDR3 sequence reads: CASKPTAHYGYTF. Here the CDR3 DNA reads TGTGCCAGCAAACCAACAGCCCACTATGGCTACACCTTC.

Points on this clone: An end of the junction differs from the germline gene, which may be a read error. The J gene is TRBJ2-6, the V gene TRBV5-1; 9 bases agree with TRBD1. Germline values: CDR1 SGHRS, CDR2 YFSETQ. CDR3 size: 17 residues. The CDR3 loop reads CASTALWTGDGANGLTF. The CDR3 nucleotides read TGCGCCAGCACCGCCCTTTGGACAGGGGACGGGGCCAACGGCCTGACTTTC. The full variable domain, completed using reference TRBV5-1 and TRBJ2-6, is KAGVTQTPRYLIKTRGQQVTLSCSPISGHRSVSWYQQTPGQGLQFLFEYFSETQRNKGNFPGRFSGRQFSNSRSEMNVSTLELGDSALYLCASTALWTGDGANGLTFGAGSRLTVL.

The chain uses TRBV6-5 and TRBJ2-1; no firm D call. Trimming took off 5 bases at V and 5 bases at J, with 4 bases between the two ends. Germline V lookup: CDR1 MNHEY, CDR2 SVGAGI. The CDR3 loop spans 11 amino acids. The CDR3 loop is CASSGHNEQFF. CDR3 sequence (DNA): TGTGCCAGCAGTGGCCACAATGAGCAGTTCTTC.

The V and J genes are TRBV19 and TRBJ1-3; TRBD1 matches 8 bases. Germline V gene sequence: CDR1 LNHDA, CDR2 SQIVND (reference sequence). The CDR3 totals 15 residues. V trimming: 10 bases; J trimming: 4 bases; junction bases outside the gene matches: 12. Written as DNA, the CDR3 is TGTGCCACCGCTACAGGGGGACGAAGGGGAAACACCATATATTTT. Its translation: CATATGGRRGNTIYF. The full variable domain, its missing parts supplied by reference TRBV19 and TRBJ1-3, is DGGITQSPKYLFRKEGQNVTLSCEQNLNHDAMYWYRQDPGQGLRLIYYSQIVNDFQKGDIAEGYSVSREKKESFPLTVTSAQKNPTAFYLCATATGGRRGNTIYFGEGSWLTVV.

The V call is TRBV19, the J call TRBJ2-7; D possibly corresponds to TRBD2 (6 bases). V gave up 9 bases and J gave up 7 bases, with 37 bases separating them. CDR3 length equals 19 residues. Germline V gene data show CDR1 as LNHDA and CDR2 as SQIVND (reference sequence). The CDR3 DNA follows: TGTGCCAGCAGACGTTCGGATGTATCGTGGAGGGCCAGCTTGGGGGAGCAGTACTTC. The encoded protein is CASRRSDVSWRASLGEQYF.

V gene TRBV28 combines with J gene TRBJ1-2; D perhaps matches TRBD1 (6 bases). Looked up from germline, CDR1 is MDHEN and CDR2 is SYDVKM. The CDR3 has 14 residues. Trimming left V 3 bases short and J 7 bases short, with 15 bases between. In DNA, the CDR3 is TGTGCCAGCAGTTTCTCCACGGACAGTGGTGGCTACACCTTC. It is translated as CASSFSTDSGGYTF.

With respect to this clone: The sample carries other DNA sequences with the same CDR3. This CDR3 is CASSLGGTGELFF. CDR3 coding DNA: TGCGCCAGCAGCTTGGGCGGCACCGGGGAGCTGTTTTTT. The V gene is TRBV5-1, the J gene TRBJ2-2, with D unclear. Germline assignment: CDR1 SGHRS and CDR2 YFSETQ. The ends were cut back, 0 bases at V and 4 bases at J, with 4 bases in the middle. The CDR3 loop spans 13 amino acids.